What follows describes a single TCR beta chain. Its antigen remains unknown. TCRdb's copy holds only in-frame clones and misses some; the assay was immunoSEQ multiplex PCR. This table has 700,000 to 950,000 clones, about 96% appearing once. The data were taken from a study of shared clonotypes between healthy human individuals. Naive CD8 cells were CD45RO-negative, positively selected for CCR7, excluding terminally differentiated effector memory CD45RA+ cells. Healthy HIV-negative adults without recent acute infections or vaccinations served as donors. The germline V and J ends were trimmed by 4 bases and 7 bases, with 7 bases remaining between them. The CDR3 is 12 amino acids. Germline V lookup: CDR1 LGHNA, CDR2 YNFKEQ. Study results and caveats: Limitation of the genetic and exposure-history diversity represented came from the few donors.

The sequence was obtained from a man aged 25 to 45 in good health. Sequenced input: naive CD8+ T cells sorted from blood. The V and J genes are TRBV4-2 and TRBJ2-2; tentative D call: TRBD2 (5 bases). The CDR3 DNA is TGTGCCAGCAGCCCCCGGGGCGGGGAGCTGTTTTTT. It encodes CASSPRGGELFF.